This T cell receptor (beta chain) comes out of a study of T cell responses to AZD1222 COVID-19 vaccine. Study-level results: None of the repertoires were sampled until the peak T cell response had passed. Across the whole spike, CD4 TCRs peaked at regions 160-218 and 743-854. White British people made up most donors, females outnumbered males, and clonal diversity was possibly underestimated.

Worth noting for this clone: What it binds is not known.

This CDR3 has 17 residues. V lost 3 bases and J 1 base, leaving 22 bases between the germline ends. Looked up from germline, CDR1 is GTSNPN and CDR2 is SVGIG (reference sequence). Here immunoSEQ multiplex PCR was the method, and the copy in TCRdb shows in-frame clones only, minus some. The repertoire holds approximately 200,000 clones, with approximately 94% as singletons. This receptor was identified in an adult in good health. This chain uses TRBV30 with TRBJ2-7, with D perhaps matching TRBD1 (9 bases). The sample was peripheral blood, taken on day 0 of AZD1222 vaccination. The CDR3 coding sequence is TGTGCCTGGAGGGGGACAGGGTCTAGCGGGCATTCCTACGAGCAGTACTTC. Encoded protein: CAWRGTGSSGHSYEQYF.